These 27 T cell receptor beta chains share one sample of origin, sequenced in a study of blood T cell repertoires in COVID-19. Sequenced by immunoSEQ multiplex PCR; TCRdb stores in-frame clones only, minus some. Of roughly 87,000 clones listed, around 72% are singletons. The sequencing sample was made of peripheral blood. The receptors were gathered from a woman of 80 years or more with acute or convalescent COVID-19.

This clone was detected only once. The chain uses TRBV5-8 and TRBJ2-5, with TRBD2 identical over 8 bases. The germline V gene has CDR1 SGHTS and CDR2 YDEGEE. The CDR3 loop spans 13 amino acids. The V segment lost 7 bases and the J segment 6 bases; nucleotides outside the gene matches: 8. CDR3 in amino acids: CASDRGGRKTQYF. CDR3 coding DNA: TGTGCCAGCGATCGGGGGGGCCGGAAGACCCAGTACTTC.

V gene TRBV9 combines with J gene TRBJ1-1, with 8 positions matching TRBD1. After removal of 3 bases from V and 1 base from J, the junction contained 8 bases not matched to a gene. CDR1 and CDR2 (germline): SGDLS, YYNGEE. The CDR3 has 16 residues. The CDR3 DNA is TGTGCCAGCAGCGCTCCAGGGGGCCGTGGGAACACTGAAGCTTTCTTT. This encodes CASSAPGGRGNTEAFF.

The chain has TRBV5-1 and TRBJ2-1; 7 nucleotides match TRBD1. The germline gives CDR1 SGHRS, CDR2 YFSETQ. The CDR3 runs 15 residues. V shed 2 bases, J shed 8 bases, and the junction held 10 bases outside the gene matches. CDR3 in DNA: TGCGCCAGCAGCTTAACAGGGGAACCAGGAGATGAGCAGTTCTTC. Translating gives CASSLTGEPGDEQFF. Full variable domain (remainder filled in from reference TRBV5-1 and TRBJ2-1): KAGVTQTPRYLIKTRGQQVTLSCSPISGHRSVSWYQQTPGQGLQFLFEYFSETQRNKGNFPGRFSGRQFSNSRSEMNVSTLELGDSALYLCASSLTGEPGDEQFFGPGTRLTVL.

This rearrangement joins TRBV2 to TRBJ2-3; TRBD2 might be the D (6 bases). The CDR3 extends over 14 amino acids. Germline V CDR1 and CDR2: SNHLY, FYNNEI. Trimming cost V 3 bases and J 4 bases, with 11 bases left between them. In DNA form, the CDR3 reads TGTGCCAGCAGTGACCCGAGGGACTCAGATACGCAGTATTTT. Translated: CASSDPRDSDTQYF.

This clone appeared a few times. The chain carries TRBV27 and TRBJ2-7; possible D gene TRBD1, 6 bases. Trimming took off 6 bases at V and 6 bases at J, with 24 bases between the two ends. This CDR3 is built from 16 residues. Germline assignment: CDR1 MNHEY and CDR2 SMNVEV (reference sequence). The CDR3 sequence: CASSPQSVTGYGEQYF. The CDR3 DNA is TGTGCCAGCAGCCCTCAATCCGTAACAGGGTATGGCGAGCAGTACTTC.

This chain connects TRBV9 to TRBJ2-1; a weak D match, TRBD1 (5 bases). V was trimmed by 4 bases and J by 5 bases, leaving 19 bases between them. CDR1 SGDLS and CDR2 YYNGEE come from the germline V gene. The CDR3 runs 16 residues. The DNA of the CDR3 is TGTGCCAGCAGCTATGGGGCCTCTCAACTCAACAATGAGCAGTTCTTC. It codes for CASSYGASQLNNEQFF.

The chain uses TRBV19 and TRBJ2-5; D not resolved. Germline V lookup: CDR1 LNHDA, CDR2 SQIVND (reference sequence). The CDR3 sequence is 14 residues long. V lost 5 bases and J lost 2, with 12 bases in between. Here the CDR3 DNA reads TGTGCCAGTAGTCTCGACTCATTACAAGAGACCCAGTACTTC. It codes for CASSLDSLQETQYF. The complete variable domain, with remaining parts taken from reference TRBV19 and TRBJ2-5, reads DGGITQSPKYLFRKEGQNVTLSCEQNLNHDAMYWYRQDPGQGLRLIYYSQIVNDFQKGDIAEGYSVSREKKESFPLTVTSAQKNPTAFYLCASSLDSLQETQYFGPGTRLLVL.

The chain employs TRBV9 and TRBJ2-5; no definite D call. Trimming stripped 0 bases from V and 2 bases from J, with 8 bases between. Germline values: CDR1 SGDLS, CDR2 YYNGEE. The CDR3 consists of 14 residues. The CDR3 nucleotides are TGTGCCAGCAGCGTAGATGGCAATCAAGAGACCCAGTACTTC. The encoded protein is CASSVDGNQETQYF.

The chain joins TRBV28 to TRBJ1-2; D perhaps matches TRBD1 (6 bases). V was pared by 8 bases and J by 2 bases, with 15 bases between. Per the germline V gene, CDR1 is MDHEN and CDR2 is SYDVKM. This CDR3 region has 14 residues. CDR3 protein: CASEGGDRNYGYTF. The CDR3 DNA reads TGTGCCAGCGAAGGGGGAGATAGGAACTATGGCTACACCTTC.

CDR3 sequence: CASSVLGGYNEQFF. CDR3 coding DNA: TGTGCCAGTAGTGTCCTTGGAGGCTACAATGAGCAGTTCTTC. V and J are TRBV19 and TRBJ2-1, with a possible D match to TRBD2 (5 bases). CDR3 length: 14 amino acids. V was trimmed by 5 bases and J by 3 bases, leaving 11 bases between them. Per germline, CDR1 LNHDA and CDR2 SQIVND (reference sequence).

This sequence joins TRBV15 and TRBJ1-2, with unresolved D. Trimming stripped 4 bases from V and 8 bases from J, with 14 bases between. This CDR3 spans 13 amino acids. Per the germline V gene, CDR1 is LNHNV and CDR2 is YYDKDF (reference sequence). The chain's CDR3 is CATSNSAGSGYTF. DNA of the CDR3: TGTGCCACCAGCAACTCGGCGGGTTCGGGCTACACCTTC.

In its sample, this clone was seen a few times. The gene calls are TRBV30 and TRBJ1-6; 8 bases line up with TRBD1. The trim removed 5 bases at V and 9 bases at J, leaving 6 bases unmatched. The CDR3 consists of 13 residues. Looked up from germline, CDR1 is GTSNPN and CDR2 is SVGIG (reference sequence). The CDR3 region has the DNA TGTGCCTGGCGAGGGACAGGCCTTTCACCCCTCCACTTT. It specifies CAWRGTGLSPLHF.

V and J are TRBV29-1 and TRBJ1-2; the match to TRBD1 covers 10 bases. Germline trimming cut 2 bases from V and 7 bases from J; bases unmatched to any gene: 10. There are 15 residues in the CDR3. Per germline, CDR1 SQVTM and CDR2 ANQGSEA. Here the CDR3 DNA reads TGCAGCGTTGAAAAGGGGGGACAGGGGACATCTGGCTACACCTTC. Protein: CSVEKGGQGTSGYTF.

This clone came up a few times. The rearrangement joins TRBV28 to TRBJ1-5; D possibly corresponds to TRBD1 (5 bases). This CDR3 spans 14 amino acids. The germline V gene has CDR1 MDHEN and CDR2 SYDVKM. The germline V and J ends were trimmed by 9 bases and 3 bases, with 15 bases remaining between them. The CDR3 reads CASSMGGSNQPQHF. The CDR3 bases are TGTGCCAGTTCTATGGGGGGTTCCAATCAGCCCCAGCATTTT.

This chain joins TRBV10-3 and TRBJ1-1; D is possibly TRBD1 (5 bases). CDR1 is ENHRY, CDR2 SYGVKD, per germline. The CDR3 is 15 residues long. V dropped 3 bases and J dropped 3 bases, with 14 bases sitting between them. In nucleotides, the CDR3 is TGTGCCATCAGTGACTGGGACCGGGGGGACACTGAAGCTTTCTTT. Translation: CAISDWDRGDTEAFF.

This chain connects TRBV5-8 to TRBJ2-7; a weak D match, TRBD2 (6 bases). The CDR3 extends over 12 amino acids. Per the germline V gene, CDR1 is SGHTS and CDR2 is YDEGEE. The V end was cut by 3 bases, the J end by 5 bases, with 9 bases between. CDR3 sequence reads: CASSWGVHEQYF. The CDR3 DNA reads as TGTGCCAGCAGCTGGGGGGTGCACGAGCAGTACTTC.

J is TRBJ2-1 and V is TRBV4-2, with 8 bases aligning to TRBD2. V was clipped by 0 bases and J by 9 bases; unmatched bases: 10. This CDR3 contains 16 residues. CDR1 is LGHNA, CDR2 YNFKEQ, per germline. The CDR3 loop reads CASSQDETGGPGEQFF. CDR3 nucleotide sequence: TGTGCCAGCAGCCAAGACGAAACGGGGGGGCCGGGTGAGCAGTTCTTC.

This chain uses TRBV27 with TRBJ1-6; D perhaps matches TRBD1 (6 bases). Trimming took off 7 bases at V and 1 base at J, with 11 bases between the two ends. The CDR3 runs to 15 residues. CDR1 and CDR2 (germline): MNHEY, SMNVEV (reference sequence). The CDR3 DNA sequence: TGTGCCAGCACAGGGGCCTCATCCTATAATTCACCCCTCCACTTT. The encoded protein is CASTGASSYNSPLHF.

The chain combines TRBV6-6 with TRBJ2-1; the D is unclear. The germline V and J ends were trimmed by 2 bases and 0 bases, with 8 bases remaining between them. Germline lookup yields CDR1 MNHNY and CDR2 SVGAGI (reference sequence). The CDR3 sequence is 15 residues long. In nucleotides, the CDR3 is TGTGCCAGCAGTTACAGACGGAGCTCCTACAATGAGCAGTTCTTC. Protein product: CASSYRRSSYNEQFF.

A note on this clone: Mismatch with germline at one junction end may stem from a read error. J is TRBJ2-5 and V is TRBV20-1; no firm D call. The CDR3 sequence is 13 residues long. From germline, CDR1 is DFQATT and CDR2 SNEGSKA (reference sequence). The CDR3 DNA sequence: TGCAGTGCTAGTTCAGCTTTCCAAGAGGCCCAGTACTTC. Its translation: CSASSAFQEAQYF.

V is TRBV5-1 and J is TRBJ1-1; D is possibly TRBD1 (6 bases). The CDR3 runs to 14 residues. V was shortened by 0 bases and J by 7 bases, with 13 bases between the two germline ends. Germline CDR1 and CDR2: SGHRS and YFSETQ. The CDR3 here is CASSLATHRDEAFF. DNA for the CDR3: TGCGCCAGCAGCTTGGCCACCCACAGGGATGAAGCTTTCTTT.

The chain combines TRBV6-4 with TRBJ2-3, with 11 nucleotides matching TRBD2. The J segment lost 6 bases and the V segment lost 0 bases, leaving 5 bases of the junction unmatched. CDR1 and CDR2 (germline): MRHNA, SNTAGT. This CDR3 comprises 16 residues. DNA of the CDR3: TGTGCCAGCAGTGACTCGACTAGCGGGGACGTGGATACGCAGTATTTT. Its protein product is CASSDSTSGDVDTQYF.

CDR3 loop: CASSESAGGSYEQYF. CDR3 in DNA: TGTGCCAGCAGTGAATCAGCGGGGGGGTCATACGAGCAGTACTTC. The chain employs TRBV2 and TRBJ2-7; 10 bases agree with TRBD2. Germline loops: CDR1 SNHLY, CDR2 FYNNEI. V lost 2 bases and J lost 4; bases outside the gene matches: 5. The CDR3 is 15 residues long.

The chain is built from TRBV29-1 and TRBJ1-2; D is ambiguous. V lost 3 bases and J lost 6, with 17 bases in between. The CDR3 has 14 residues. Germline V lookup: CDR1 SQVTM, CDR2 ANQGSEA. CDR3 loop: CSVDKGDAVHGYTF. In nucleotides, the CDR3 is TGCAGCGTTGATAAGGGAGACGCAGTCCATGGCTACACCTTC. The variable domain in full, completed from reference TRBV29-1 and TRBJ1-2, reads SAVISQKPSRDICQRGTSLTIQCQVDSQVTMMFWYRQQPGQSLTLIATANQGSEATYESGFVIDKFPISRPNLTFSTLTVSNMSPEDSSIYLCSVDKGDAVHGYTFGSGTRLTVV.

The chain employs TRBV18 and TRBJ1-2, with 9 bases matching TRBD1. This CDR3 has 18 residues. J was trimmed by 0 bases and V by 2 bases; bases with no gene match: 10. Germline assignment: CDR1 KGHSH and CDR2 LQKENI. CDR3 sequence: CASSPTTGGIESNYGYTF. CDR3 DNA: TGTGCCAGCTCACCAACAACAGGGGGCATAGAATCTAACTATGGCTACACCTTC.

V and J are TRBV30 and TRBJ1-5; 7 bases are a match to TRBD1. CDR1 is GTSNPN, CDR2 SVGIG, per germline (reference sequence). The CDR3 consists of 17 residues. V lost 0 bases to trimming and J lost 2 bases; unmatched junction nucleotides: 10. CDR3 bases: TGTGCCTGGAGTGTTGACAGGGCTAGTGGAGGCAATCAGCCCCAGCATTTT. Translation gives CAWSVDRASGGNQPQHF.

This chain uses TRBV13 with TRBJ2-3, with 9 bases lining up with TRBD1. With V trimmed by 0 bases and J by 4 bases, 5 bases remained unmatched. Germline CDR1 is PRHDT and CDR2 is FYEKMQ (reference sequence). This CDR3 comprises 16 residues. The CDR3 DNA sequence: TGTGCCAGCAGCTTAGGAGGAACAGGGGGCCCAGATACGCAGTATTTT. Its translation is CASSLGGTGGPDTQYF.